These T cell receptor beta chains were read from a single sample in a study of radiotherapy plus CTLA-4 blockade in lung cancer. Assay used: immunoSEQ multiplex PCR; TCRdb lists only in-frame clones, some missing. The sample holds some 78,000 clones, approximately 86% seen once. The sample here was peripheral blood, taken from a patient treated with radiotherapy plus ipilimumab. The receptor source for this set is a human donor with non-small cell lung cancer who had stable disease on radiotherapy plus ipilimumab. Both conserved end residues are part of each CDR3. Fields, in order: V gene, CDR3 length, clone size, J gene, D gene, CDR3 protein, CDR3 DNA. A D gene is named only where the DNA matches it firmly. Expanded clones are given a class, and other clones once, few, many or no size at all.

TRBV20-1	11	NA	TRBJ1-2	NA	CSAKSGKGYTF	TGCAGTGCTAAGAGTGGTAAAGGCTACACCTTC
TRBV5-4	14	once	TRBJ2-7	NA	CASSLGGVSYEQYF	TGTGCCAGCAGCTTGGGGGGGGTCTCCTACGAGCAGTACTTC
TRBV15	16	few	TRBJ2-1	NA	CATSRDRQYLYNEQFF	TGTGCCACCAGCAGAGATCGTCAGTACCTCTACAATGAGCAGTTCTTC
TRBV7-9	18	NA	TRBJ1-5	TRBD1	CASSLEGTGSLSNQPQHF	TGTGCCAGCAGCTTAGAGGGGACAGGTAGTTTGAGCAATCAGCCCCAGCATTTT
TRBV19	14	NA	TRBJ2-3	NA	CASRRQISTDTQYF	TGTGCCAGTAGGCGGCAGATCAGCACAGATACGCAGTATTTT
TRBV2	16	NA	TRBJ2-1	TRBD2	CASSEGGTSGSYEQFF	TGTGCCAGCAGTGAGGGCGGGACTAGCGGGAGCTATGAGCAGTTCTTC
TRBV7-9	13	NA	TRBJ1-2	NA	CASSTEGDYGYTF	TGTGCCAGCAGCACTGAGGGGGACTATGGCTACACCTTC
TRBV27	13	NA	TRBJ1-1	TRBD1	CASRGTRGIEAFF	TGTGCCAGCAGGGGAACCAGGGGGATTGAAGCTTTCTTT
TRBV6-5	15	once	TRBJ2-3	TRBD2	CASSTERGWGDTQYF	TGTGCCAGCAGTACAGAGCGGGGGTGGGGAGATACGCAGTATTTT
TRBV13	14	NA	TRBJ1-3	NA	CASNTGSSGNTIYF	TGTGCCAGCAACACGGGGAGCTCTGGAAACACCATATATTTT